By frequency in the sample, the clone carrying this TCR beta chain is large (0.1 to 1%). The data belong to a study of CD4 and CD8 cells across lung adenocarcinoma regions. TCRdb processed the PCR reads anew with MiXCR; each CDR3 protein has one entry. The sample lists around 19,000 distinct CDR3 sequences, roughly half seen once, with 27% in the top ten. Localized lung adenocarcinoma, a non-small cell lung cancer, affected the donors. V was shortened by 9 bases and J by 4 bases, with 19 bases between the two germline ends. This CDR3 region has 15 residues. Germline V gene lookup returns CDR1 MNHNS and CDR2 SASEGT.

The chain joins TRBV6-1 to TRBJ2-1; D remains ambiguous. The TCR was taken from a female donor with lung adenocarcinoma. The CD4 and CD8 labels of this study may be unreliable. The sample consisted of CD8+ T cells from the center of a lung tumor. CDR3 sequence (DNA): TGTGCCAGTACTCGAGACGGTAACCCTTACAATGAGCAGTTCTTC. This gives the protein CASTRDGNPYNEQFF.